The sequence of this T cell receptor beta chain was determined in a study of radiation and T cells in renal cell carcinoma. This clone has a single count. Between the trimmed V and J ends, which lost 4 bases and 0 bases, there was a span of 8 bases. Germline V gives CDR1 SGDLS, CDR2 YYNGEE. The CDR3 sequence is 14 residues long. Assay used: immunoSEQ multiplex PCR; TCRdb lists only in-frame clones, some missing. The sample consists of approximately 92,000 clones, around four fifths of them appearing once. Time point here: blood 4 weeks post-SBRT, at nephrectomy. Treatment noted: 15 Gy SBRT to primary tumor, nephrectomy 4 weeks later.

The sequenced sample was blood, obtained from a patient whose treatment included radiotherapy and nephrectomy. The clonotype originates from a man over 45 with renal cell carcinoma. The V call is TRBV9, the J call TRBJ1-3; no reliable D call. CDR3 nucleotides: TGTGCCAGCAGCTCCAGCATCTCTGGAAACACCATATATTTT. As protein: CASSSSISGNTIYF. The entire variable domain, with the rest obtained from reference TRBV9 and TRBJ1-3, is as follows: DSGVTQTPKHLITATGQRVTLRCSPRSGDLSVYWYQQSLDQGLQFLIQYYNGEERAKGNILERFSAQQFPDLHSELNLSSLELGDSALYFCASSSSISGNTIYFGEGSWLTVV.